The clone carrying this T cell receptor beta chain has ten or more counts. This sample is part of a study of T cells in Graves' hyperthyroidism and ophthalmopathy. The source material, RNA transcripts, was used to amplify TCR beta CDR3 regions. HTBI primers drove first-round RT-PCR of the TCR CDR3. TCRdb independently ran MiXCR on the multiplex PCR reads; one entry per CDR3 protein. This table holds about 620,000 distinct CDR3 sequences, about a sixth found once. Germline assignment: CDR1 SNHLY and CDR2 FYNNEI. The CDR3 is 14 residues long. V dropped 2 bases and J dropped 2 bases, with 10 bases sitting between them.

The sequence was collected from a woman aged 25 to 39 with Graves' hyperthyroidism. Input material: blood. The gene calls are TRBV2 and TRBJ2-7, with a tentative D call TRBD1 (5 bases). Here the CDR3 reads CASSEQGSAYEQYF. CDR3 in DNA: TGTGCCAGCAGTGAACAGGGATCGGCCTACGAGCAGTACTTC.